This T cell receptor beta chain was captured in a study of siplizumab effects on memory and regulatory T cells. Study results and limitations: There appeared to be greater diversity in naive T cells than in memory cells, and naive T cells seemed major contributors to the alloresponse.

In the case of this clone: Antigen specificity is unknown.

TCRdb's table, derived via immunoSEQ multiplex PCR, lists solely in-frame clones and lacks some. Of around 110,000 clones in the sample, about 95% were seen once. Trimming cost V 4 bases and J 3 bases; bases outside gene matches: 2. Germline V gives CDR1 SGHRS, CDR2 YFSETQ. The CDR3 is made up of 13 amino acids. This sequence originates from a human donor in good health. The sequenced sample was non-Treg CD4+ T cells sorted from blood. The chain combines TRBV5-1 with TRBJ2-7; 9 positions agree with TRBD1. This chain's CDR3 is CASSETGGYEQYF. The DNA of the CDR3 is TGCGCCAGCAGCGAGACAGGGGGCTACGAGCAGTACTTC.